These T cell receptor beta chains were read from a single sample in a study of blood T cell repertoires in COVID-19. Using immunoSEQ multiplex PCR, the repertoire was profiled, and TCRdb retains in-frame clones only, with some absent. The data show around 93,000 clones, about 81% seen once. The sample was peripheral blood. These receptors came from a man older than 75 with acute or convalescent COVID-19. The CDR3 runs from the conserved cysteine through the conserved F or W. D genes are given only for firm matches. Clone size is shown for a subset of rows, as once, few, many or a class of expanded clone.

length	D	V	size	J	CDR3	DNA
15	TRBD2	TRBV19	-	TRBJ2-5	CASMKSGTGQETQYF	TGTGCCAGCATGAAAAGCGGGACGGGGCAAGAGACCCAGTACTTC
17	TRBD2	TRBV18	-	TRBJ2-7	CASSPPQTLAGLYEQYF	TGTGCCAGCTCACCACCTCAGACGCTAGCGGGCCTCTACGAGCAGTACTTC
15	TRBD1	TRBV10-3	-	TRBJ2-7	CAISETGQGGYEQYF	TGTGCCATCAGTGAGACGGGACAGGGGGGGTACGAGCAGTACTTC
17	-	TRBV7-8	-	TRBJ1-5	CASSLGAIDRNNQPQHF	TGTGCCAGCAGCTTAGGGGCTATTGACAGGAACAATCAGCCCCAGCATTTT
17	TRBD1	TRBV7-6	-	TRBJ1-6	CASSPRTGGSYNSPLHF	TGTGCCAGCAGCCCCCGGACAGGCGGCTCCTATAATTCACCCCTCCACTTT
14	TRBD1	TRBV29-1	-	TRBJ1-2	CSVEQPGQSYGYTF	TGCAGCGTTGAGCAACCGGGACAGAGCTATGGCTACACCTTC
15	-	TRBV28	few	TRBJ1-1	CASSLHSNRVAEAFF	TGTGCCAGCAGTTTACATAGTAACAGGGTCGCTGAAGCTTTCTTT
17	-	TRBV10-3	-	TRBJ1-5	CAISDRLGEVGNQPQHF	TGTGCCATCAGCGATAGGTTGGGAGAGGTGGGCAATCAGCCCCAGCATTTT
20	TRBD2	TRBV6-2/TRBV6-3	once	TRBJ2-3	CASSYSPGTSGGYGTDTQYF	TGTGCCAGCAGTTACTCCCCCGGGACTAGCGGGGGGTATGGCACAGATACGCAGTATTTT
15	-	TRBV4-2	-	TRBJ2-7	CASSQAGFETYEQYF	TGTGCCAGCAGCCAAGCAGGGTTTGAGACCTACGAGCAGTACTTC
12	-	TRBV19	-	TRBJ2-1	CASSIGSIEQFF	TGTGCCAGTAGTATAGGGTCTATAGAGCAGTTCTTC
14	-	TRBV9	-	TRBJ2-7	CASSVAAGLYEQYF	TGTGCCAGCAGCGTAGCGGCAGGGCTCTACGAGCAGTACTTC
16	TRBD1	TRBV5-8	-	TRBJ1-1	CASSLETGPRNTEAFF	TGTGCCAGCAGCTTGGAGACAGGGCCGAGGAACACTGAAGCTTTCTTT
16	TRBD2	TRBV10-3	once	TRBJ2-7	CAISDLRAGETYEQYF	TGTGCCATCAGTGATTTAAGAGCGGGGGAGACCTACGAGCAGTACTTC
18	TRBD1	TRBV28	-	TRBJ2-1	CASSRRGLTGDVYNEQFF	TGTGCCAGCAGCCGAAGGGGCCTCACAGGGGATGTCTACAATGAGCAGTTCTTC
17	TRBD2	TRBV27	-	TRBJ2-1	CASSFSGRAYFSNEQFF	TGTGCCAGCAGTTTTAGCGGGAGGGCCTATTTTAGCAATGAGCAGTTCTTC
16	-	TRBV14	-	TRBJ1-6	CASSQERSRMDITLHF	TGTGCCAGCAGCCAAGAGCGGAGTAGAATGGATATCACCCTCCACTTT
15	-	TRBV19	-	TRBJ1-4	CASTPRGATNEKLFF	TGTGCCAGTACCCCCCGGGGTGCAACTAATGAAAAACTGTTTTTT
15	TRBD2	TRBV27	-	TRBJ2-1	CASSLILAGEGEQFF	TGTGCCAGCAGTTTAATCCTAGCGGGAGAGGGTGAGCAGTTCTTC
14	-	TRBV19	-	TRBJ1-4	CASSIGATNEKLFF	TGTGCCAGTAGTATCGGAGCAACTAATGAAAAACTGTTTTTT
12	TRBD1	TRBV29-1	few	TRBJ2-7	CSVTGTGYEQYF	TGCAGCGTTACCGGGACAGGATACGAGCAGTACTTC
17	TRBD1	TRBV27	-	TRBJ2-6	CASSADRANSGANVLTF	TGTGCCAGCAGTGCCGACAGGGCCAACTCTGGGGCCAACGTCCTGACTTTC
17	TRBD2	TRBV7-2	-	TRBJ2-3	CASSASGGRAFTDTQYF	TGTGCCAGCAGCGCGTCGGGGGGTCGCGCCTTCACAGATACGCAGTATTTT
15	-	TRBV6-2/TRBV6-3	-	TRBJ1-5	CASSPNRASNQPQHF	TGTGCCAGCAGTCCCAACAGGGCAAGCAATCAGCCCCAGCATTTT
13	-	TRBV6-5	-	TRBJ1-2	CASSWTDYYGYTF	TGTGCCAGCAGTTGGACAGACTACTATGGCTACACCTTC
14	TRBD1	TRBV7-8	once	TRBJ2-7	CASGPRDSSYEQYF	TGTGCCAGCGGTCCGAGGGACAGCTCCTACGAGCAGTACTTC
12	-	TRBV2	-	TRBJ2-4	CASSGTGGIQYF	TGTGCCAGCAGTGGCACCGGGGGCATTCAGTACTTC
15	-	TRBV21-1	-	TRBJ1-1	CASSKERGRETEAFF	TGTGCCAGCAGCAAAGAAAGGGGGCGCGAGACTGAAGCTTTCTTT
15	TRBD1	TRBV7-2	few	TRBJ1-1	CASSPGDRLNTEAFF	TGTGCCAGCAGCCCCGGGGACAGGTTGAACACTGAAGCTTTCTTT